What follows describes a single T cell receptor beta chain. The data belong to a study of blood T cell repertoires in COVID-19. About the research overall: COVID-19 samples collected from the United States, Italy and Spain covered acute and convalescent phases. Sources were T cells, B-cell-depleted T cells, or PBMCs; the material itself was cDNA or gDNA.

Seattle-derived patients entered the study during active infection and were followed longitudinally. In the original analysis: Counts of nucleated cells, estimated from reference gene primer amplification, were obtained. The assay was immunoSEQ multiplex PCR, and TCRdb's table has in-frame clones only and misses some. That table supplies the V and J calls and clone size; D and trimming were determined from the DNA. The sample consists of 55,000 or so clones, about 87% of them appearing once. From germline, CDR1 is KGHDR and CDR2 SFDVKD. This CDR3 region has 17 residues. Deletions cut 4 bases from V and 8 bases from J, with 23 bases between.

This clonotype originated in a man aged 40-49 years with COVID-19, enrolled during active disease. The source material was peripheral blood. V is TRBV24-1 and J is TRBJ2-1, with a tentative D call TRBD2 (6 bases). The CDR3 loop reads CATSDPVGAGPKHEQFF. The DNA for the CDR3 is TGTGCCACCAGTGACCCGGTAGGAGCGGGCCCTAAGCATGAGCAGTTCTTC.